This TCR beta chain is from a study of beta chain features in type 1 diabetes. Study results and limitations: Compared to healthy donors, patients appeared to have naive, central memory and Treg TCRB repertoires that were more alike.

This clone came up a few times. Its specificity is unknown. Sorted populations all had greater than 95% purity. V was pared by 6 bases and J by 3 bases, with 14 bases between. The CDR3 is 13 residues long. Germline V gives CDR1 SQVTM, CDR2 ANQGSEA. The investigators reverse transcribed all of the isolated RNA, so they sequenced expressed TCRB transcripts. Samples of naive, central memory and regulatory T cells yielded a mean of about 3.7 million reads. Sequenced by immunoSEQ multiplex PCR; TCRdb stores in-frame clones only, minus some. Of under 900,000 clones listed, roughly 16% are singletons. Input material: naive CD4+ T cells from blood. V is TRBV29-1 and J is TRBJ1-2, with TRBD1 as a possible D gene (5 bases). This TCR derives from a woman under 30 in good health. CDR3 sequence reads: CSVYGGYDYGYTF. The CDR3 bases are TGCAGCGTCTATGGGGGGTACGACTATGGCTACACCTTC. The full variable domain, in which reference TRBV29-1 and TRBJ1-2 provide the parts outside the CDR3, is SAVISQKPSRDICQRGTSLTIQCQVDSQVTMMFWYRQQPGQSLTLIATANQGSEATYESGFVIDKFPISRPNLTFSTLTVSNMSPEDSSIYLCSVYGGYDYGYTFGSGTRLTVV.